The 25 T cell receptor beta chains presented below share a single source sample, sequenced in a study of cytomegalovirus exposure and HLA in healthy donors. This PCR relied on a set of 60 Vbeta primers and 13 Jbeta primers. Profiled with immunoSEQ multiplex PCR; TCRdb holds only in-frame clones, not every one. In the table there are about 160,000 clones, roughly 73% of which are singletons. Sample: PBMCs. The receptors come from a male donor in good health and CMV-seronegative.

The chain has TRBV11-2 and TRBJ1-2; possible D gene TRBD1, 5 bases. From germline, CDR1 is SGHAT and CDR2 FQNNGV. The CDR3 sequence is 15 residues long. Trimming removed 1 base at V and 1 base at J, with 10 bases between. The CDR3 DNA reads as TGTGCCAGCAGCTTAGCAGGGAGGATTAACTATGGCTACACCTTC. Its translation is CASSLAGRINYGYTF.

CDR3 nucleotides: TGTGCCAGCAGCGACAGGGGAAGAGACACCATATATTTT. Protein: CASSDRGRDTIYF. The chain joins TRBV2 to TRBJ1-3, with 8 nucleotides matching TRBD1. The junction had 6 bases not matched to a gene; V was cut back by 6 bases and J by 8 bases. Per germline, CDR1 SNHLY and CDR2 FYNNEI. The CDR3 consists of 13 residues.

The chain links TRBV4-3 to TRBJ1-6; D unresolved. Germline CDR1 and CDR2: LGHNA and YSLEER. V dropped 0 bases and J dropped 7 bases, with 7 bases sitting between them. This CDR3 is 14 amino acids long. This CDR3 reads CASSQERGNSPLHF. The CDR3 coding sequence is TGCGCCAGCAGCCAAGAACGGGGAAATTCACCCCTCCACTTT.

V usage is TRBV5-1 and J usage is TRBJ1-2; D unclear. Germline-derived CDR1 and CDR2 are SGHRS and YFSETQ. This CDR3 is built from 14 residues. Deletions cut 2 bases from V and 1 base from J, with 9 bases between. CDR3 in amino acids: CASSFETSNYGYTF. The CDR3 DNA follows: TGCGCCAGCAGCTTCGAGACAAGTAACTATGGCTACACCTTC.

Of note for this clone: An end of the junction differs from the germline gene, which may be a read error. V usage is TRBV6-5 and J usage is TRBJ2-7; 7 nucleotides agree with TRBD1. Germline V gene lookup returns CDR1 MNHEY and CDR2 SVGAGI. The CDR3 covers 15 residues. The CDR3 DNA reads as TGTGCCAGCAGTAACTCGGACAGGATAGCTCGGGGGCAGTACTTC. This translates into CASSNSDRIARGQYF.

This clone was seen more than once but under ten times. The chain employs TRBV6-5 and TRBJ1-2; 8 nucleotides line up with TRBD1. The CDR3 runs to 13 residues. The junction had 7 bases not matched to a gene; V was cut back by 6 bases and J by 7 bases. CDR1 and CDR2 from the germline V gene are MNHEY and SVGAGI. The CDR3 region is CASRFPQGGGYTF. DNA for the CDR3: TGTGCCAGCAGATTCCCACAGGGGGGTGGCTACACCTTC.

This sequence joins TRBV6-1 and TRBJ1-2; D call uncertain. V was pared by 0 bases and J by 2 bases, with 7 bases between. From germline, CDR1 is MNHNS and CDR2 SASEGT. CDR3 size: 14 residues. The CDR3, as DNA: TGTGCCAGCAGTGAAGCGTCGGGGAACTATGGCTACACCTTC. It translates to CASSEASGNYGYTF.

This clone was detected only a few times. The CDR3 reads CASSQVRIANTGELFF. The CDR3, as DNA: TGCGCCAGCAGCCAAGTTAGAATAGCGAACACCGGGGAGCTGTTTTTT. The J gene is TRBJ2-2, the V gene TRBV4-1; no clear D gene. CDR1 and CDR2 (germline): MGHRA, YSYEKL. V was cut by 1 base and J by 0 bases, with 9 bases left in between. The CDR3 is made up of 16 amino acids.

The chain combines TRBV6-5 with TRBJ1-4, with a possible D match to TRBD1 (6 bases). Per germline, CDR1 MNHEY and CDR2 SVGAGI. Trimming pared 0 bases from V and 8 bases from J, leaving 13 bases between. The CDR3 has 15 residues. CDR3 nucleotides: TGTGCCAGCAGTTACTCGGGGGGGGCTGGGGAAAAACTGTTTTTT. Protein: CASSYSGGAGEKLFF.

The CDR3 reads CASSPPEQGEAFF. The DNA of the CDR3 is TGTGCCAGCTCACCACCGGAGCAGGGTGAAGCTTTCTTT. The chain has TRBV18 and TRBJ1-1, with D maybe TRBD1 (5 bases). The CDR3 spans 13 residues. V gave up 0 bases and J gave up 7 bases, with 9 bases separating them. Germline V gene data show CDR1 as KGHSH and CDR2 as LQKENI.

This clone was counted once. The chain links TRBV7-9 to TRBJ1-6, with a possible D match to TRBD1 (6 bases). Germline V gene data show CDR1 as SEHNR and CDR2 as FQNEAQ (reference sequence). The CDR3 is 14 residues long. Trimming cost V 2 bases and J 8 bases, with 10 bases left between them. This chain's CDR3 is CASSLQGRDSPLHF. CDR3 bases: TGTGCCAGCAGCTTACAGGGGAGGGATTCACCCCTCCACTTT.

To note about this clone: This same CDR3 is encoded by further DNA sequences in the sample. This chain uses TRBV18 with TRBJ2-5; D is perhaps TRBD1 (6 bases). CDR1 is KGHSH and CDR2 is LQKENI in the germline V gene. The ends were cut back, 3 bases at V and 4 bases at J, with 6 bases in the middle. The CDR3 loop spans 12 amino acids. This CDR3 reads CASSPGAETQYF. The CDR3 DNA follows: TGTGCCAGCTCACCGGGGGCAGAGACCCAGTACTTC.

This chain links TRBV9 with TRBJ2-2; 9 bases are a match to TRBD1. The CDR3 has 16 residues. V gave up 0 bases and J gave up 5 bases; unmatched junction bases: 5. CDR1 is SGDLS, CDR2 YYNGEE, per germline. The CDR3 nucleotides read TGTGCCAGCAGCGTAGTAGGGACAGGGTCAACCGGGGAGCTGTTTTTT. This gives the protein CASSVVGTGSTGELFF.

This chain uses TRBV9 with TRBJ2-1; weak D call: TRBD2 (6 bases). CDR1 is SGDLS and CDR2 is YYNGEE in the germline V gene. The CDR3 runs to 16 residues. Deletions cut 0 bases from V and 4 bases from J, with 14 bases between. Here the CDR3 reads CASSVESGSTYNEQFF. The CDR3 coding sequence is TGTGCCAGCAGCGTAGAAAGCGGGTCCACATACAATGAGCAGTTCTTC.

The chain joins TRBV6-1 to TRBJ1-4; TRBD1 is a possible D gene (5 bases). The CDR3 has 13 residues. Between the trimmed V and J ends, which lost 6 bases and 0 bases, there was a span of 5 bases. CDR1 MNHNS and CDR2 SASEGT come from the germline V gene. CDR3 in amino acids: CASRTATNEKLFF. The CDR3 nucleotides are TGTGCCAGCAGGACAGCAACTAATGAAAAACTGTTTTTT.

The chain combines TRBV27 with TRBJ2-7; the match to TRBD2 covers 10 bases. The junction had 5 bases not matched to a gene; V was cut back by 6 bases and J by 3 bases. This CDR3 has 14 residues. CDR1 MNHEY and CDR2 SMNVEV come from the germline V gene (reference sequence). The CDR3: CASSQLAGIYEQYF. The DNA of the CDR3 is TGTGCCAGCAGCCAACTAGCGGGAATCTACGAGCAGTACTTC.

The CDR3, as DNA: TGCGCCAGCAGCTTCTGGGACAGGGCTAACACTGAAGCTTTCTTT. Protein sequence: CASSFWDRANTEAFF. This chain connects TRBV5-1 to TRBJ1-1; 9 bases are shared with TRBD1. CDR3 size: 15 residues. Trimming removed 2 bases from V and 2 bases from J; junction bases left unmatched: 4. Per the germline V gene, CDR1 is SGHRS and CDR2 is YFSETQ. The whole variable domain, filled in from reference TRBV5-1 and TRBJ1-1, reads KAGVTQTPRYLIKTRGQQVTLSCSPISGHRSVSWYQQTPGQGLQFLFEYFSETQRNKGNFPGRFSGRQFSNSRSEMNVSTLELGDSALYLCASSFWDRANTEAFFGQGTRLTVV.

This clone has at least ten counts. The chain is built from TRBV6-1 and TRBJ1-6; no clear D gene. Germline CDR1 reads MNHNS; CDR2 reads SASEGT. This CDR3 is built from 13 residues. Trimming left V 1 base short and J 9 bases short, with 7 bases between. The CDR3 coding sequence is TGTGCCAGCAGTGAAGGAGGGATTTCACCCCTCCACTTT. Amino acids: CASSEGGISPLHF.

Details on this clone: In the same sample, other DNA sequences code for this CDR3. The chain links TRBV28 to TRBJ2-7; 7 bases fit TRBD1. This CDR3 has 14 residues. Trimming cost V 2 bases and J 5 bases; bases outside gene matches: 6. Per the germline V gene, CDR1 is MDHEN and CDR2 is SYDVKM. CDR3 sequence: CASSLGDRAHEQYF. The CDR3 region has the DNA TGTGCCAGCAGTTTAGGAGACAGGGCTCACGAGCAGTACTTC.

The chain combines TRBV11-2 with TRBJ2-7; D is perhaps TRBD1 (6 bases). The germline gives CDR1 SGHAT, CDR2 FQNNGV. V dropped 5 bases and J dropped 4 bases, with 9 bases sitting between them. The length of the CDR3 is 12 residues. CDR3 DNA sequence: TGTGCCAGCAGCAAGGACAGTTACGAGCAGTACTTC. It yields the protein CASSKDSYEQYF.

This clone was detected a few times. The chain combines TRBV30 with TRBJ2-3; D possibly corresponds to TRBD2 (5 bases). V was pared by 5 bases and J by 6 bases, with 12 bases between. The length of the CDR3 is 12 residues. Germline values: CDR1 GTSNPN, CDR2 SVGIG (reference sequence). CDR3 sequence reads: CAWVDYSDTQYF. The CDR3 DNA follows: TGTGCCTGGGTAGACTACAGTGATACGCAGTATTTT.

This chain links TRBV27 with TRBJ2-5; the D gene is possibly TRBD2 (5 bases). In germline, CDR1 is MNHEY, CDR2 SMNVEV (reference sequence). Trimming removed 7 bases from V and 2 bases from J, with 14 bases in between. The CDR3 covers 14 residues. CDR3 amino acids: CASITPPGQETQYF. CDR3 nucleotide sequence: TGTGCCAGCATCACCCCGCCGGGGCAAGAGACCCAGTACTTC.

The chain carries TRBV9 and TRBJ1-1; D gene unclear. From germline, CDR1 is SGDLS and CDR2 YYNGEE. The CDR3 totals 15 residues. V shed 4 bases and J shed 1 base, with 14 bases lying between them. The CDR3 region has the DNA TGTGCCAGCAGCCCCCATGGGCTGGAGAACACTGAAGCTTTCTTT. Amino acids: CASSPHGLENTEAFF.

The chain has TRBV27 and TRBJ2-7; possibly TRBD2 for D (6 bases). The CDR3 sequence is 15 residues long. Germline values: CDR1 MNHEY, CDR2 SMNVEV (reference sequence). V was pared by 5 bases and J by 2 bases, with 16 bases between. CDR3 sequence reads: CASSIRWRDPYEQYF. CDR3 nucleotide sequence: TGTGCCAGCAGTATACGGTGGAGGGACCCCTACGAGCAGTACTTC.

V usage is TRBV30 and J usage is TRBJ2-7; D is perhaps TRBD1 (6 bases). The V gene's germline CDR1 is GTSNPN and CDR2 SVGIG (reference sequence). With 5 bases removed from V and 6 bases from J, the gap between germline ends came to 17 bases. The CDR3 extends over 13 amino acids. CDR3 loop: CAWGPPWGLEQYF. The CDR3 region has the DNA TGTGCCTGGGGACCTCCGTGGGGGCTCGAGCAGTACTTC.